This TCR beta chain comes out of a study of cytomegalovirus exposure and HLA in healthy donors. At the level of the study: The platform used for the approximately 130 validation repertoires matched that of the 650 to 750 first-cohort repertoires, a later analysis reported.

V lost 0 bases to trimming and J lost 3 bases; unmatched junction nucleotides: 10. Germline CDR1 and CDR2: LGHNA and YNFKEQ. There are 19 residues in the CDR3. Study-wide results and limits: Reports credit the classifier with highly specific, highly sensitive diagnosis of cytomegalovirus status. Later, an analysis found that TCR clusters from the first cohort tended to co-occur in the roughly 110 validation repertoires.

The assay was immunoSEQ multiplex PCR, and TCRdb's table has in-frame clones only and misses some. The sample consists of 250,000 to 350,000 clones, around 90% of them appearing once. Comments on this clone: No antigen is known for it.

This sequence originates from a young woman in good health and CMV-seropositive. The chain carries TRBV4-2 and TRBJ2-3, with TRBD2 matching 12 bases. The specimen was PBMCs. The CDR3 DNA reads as TGTGCCAGCAGCCAAGAATGGCTAGCGGGGGGGCAGTCGACAGATACGCAGTATTTT. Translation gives CASSQEWLAGGQSTDTQYF.